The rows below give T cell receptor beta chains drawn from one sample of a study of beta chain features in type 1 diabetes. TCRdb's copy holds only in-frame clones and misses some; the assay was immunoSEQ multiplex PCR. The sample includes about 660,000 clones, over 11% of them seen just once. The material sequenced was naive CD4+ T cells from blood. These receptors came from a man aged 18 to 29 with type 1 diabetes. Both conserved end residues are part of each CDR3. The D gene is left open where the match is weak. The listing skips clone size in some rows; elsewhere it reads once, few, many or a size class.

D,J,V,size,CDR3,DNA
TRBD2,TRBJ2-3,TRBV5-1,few,CASSFSGEVPDTQYF,TGCGCCAGCAGCTTTAGCGGGGAGGTCCCAGATACGCAGTATTTT
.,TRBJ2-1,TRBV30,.,CAWSVLVLRAEEQFF,TGTGCCTGGAGTGTACTTGTGCTTAGAGCGGAAGAGCAGTTCTTC
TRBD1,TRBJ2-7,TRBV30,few,CAWRRGPSYEQYF,TGTGCCTGGAGGAGGGGGCCCTCCTACGAGCAGTACTTC
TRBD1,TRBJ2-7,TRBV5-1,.,CASRSGQGAYFYEQYF,TGCGCCAGCAGATCGGGACAGGGGGCATACTTCTACGAGCAGTACTTC
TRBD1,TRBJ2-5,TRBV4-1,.,CASSFDREETQYF,TGCGCCAGCAGCTTCGACAGGGAGGAGACCCAGTACTTC
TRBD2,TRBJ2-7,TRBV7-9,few,CASSLGLAGGSYEQYF,TGTGCCAGCAGCTTAGGACTAGCGGGGGGCTCCTACGAGCAGTACTTC
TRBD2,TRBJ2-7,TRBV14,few,CASSRASGRSEQYF,TGTGCCAGCAGCAGGGCTAGCGGGAGATCCGAGCAGTACTTC
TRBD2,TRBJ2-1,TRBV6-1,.,CASSQGGASGRISEFF,TGTGCCAGCAGTCAAGGGGGGGCTAGCGGGAGGATCTCCGAGTTCTTC
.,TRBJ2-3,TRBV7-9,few,CASSPLGADTQYF,TGTGCCAGCAGCCCCCTGGGAGCAGATACGCAGTATTTT
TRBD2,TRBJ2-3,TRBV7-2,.,CASSLTSGSTDTQYF,TGTGCCAGCAGCCTAACTAGCGGGAGCACAGATACGCAGTATTTT
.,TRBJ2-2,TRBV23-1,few,CASTSTFF,TGCGCCAGCACCAGTACGTTTTTT
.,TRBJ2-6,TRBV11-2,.,CASRLFYSGANVLTF,TGTGCCAGCAGGCTCTTTTACTCTGGGGCCAACGTCCTGACTTTC
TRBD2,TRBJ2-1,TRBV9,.,CASSVGLAENNEQFF,TGTGCCAGCAGCGTAGGACTAGCGGAGAACAATGAGCAGTTCTTC
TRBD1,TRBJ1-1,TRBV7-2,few,CASSSRPGQGALAFF,TGTGCCAGCAGCTCGCGACCGGGACAGGGGGCTTTAGCTTTCTTT
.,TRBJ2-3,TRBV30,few,CAWSVQGSDTQYF,TGTGCCTGGAGTGTACAGGGATCAGATACGCAGTATTTT
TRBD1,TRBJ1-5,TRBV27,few,CASRGIRDRGLGQPQHF,TGTGCCAGCCGAGGGATCCGGGACAGGGGGCTTGGACAGCCCCAGCATTTT
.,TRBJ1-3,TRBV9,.,CASSETPGSSGNTIYF,TGTGCCAGCAGCGAAACCCCGGGTTCCTCTGGAAACACCATATATTTT
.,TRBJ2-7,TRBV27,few,CASSLFYRARGYEQYF,TGTGCCAGCAGTTTGTTTTACAGGGCTAGGGGCTACGAGCAGTACTTC
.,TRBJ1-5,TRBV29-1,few,CSVAGAPRGNQPQHF,TGCAGCGTTGCAGGGGCCCCTAGGGGCAATCAGCCCCAGCATTTT
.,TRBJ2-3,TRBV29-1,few,CSVEGQGGSDTQYF,TGCAGCGTTGAAGGCCAGGGGGGTTCAGATACGCAGTATTTT
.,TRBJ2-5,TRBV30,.,CACQRQIQETQYF,TGTGCCTGCCAACGACAGATCCAAGAGACCCAGTACTTC
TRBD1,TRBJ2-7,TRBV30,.,CAWDRGENGYEQYF,TGTGCCTGGGACAGGGGCGAAAACGGCTACGAGCAGTACTTC
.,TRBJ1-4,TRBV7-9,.,CASSSGSEKLFF,TGTGCCAGCAGCTCAGGGAGTGAAAAACTGTTTTTT
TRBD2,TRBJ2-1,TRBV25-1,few,CASTLGRGAYNEQFF,TGTGCCAGCACCCTAGGCCGGGGGGCCTACAATGAGCAGTTCTTC
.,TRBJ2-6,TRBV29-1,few,CSVLQGAGANVLTF,TGCAGCGTTCTGCAGGGAGCTGGGGCCAACGTCCTGACTTTC
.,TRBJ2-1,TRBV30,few,CAWSSGLSYNEQFF,TGTGCCTGGAGTTCGGGGCTCTCCTACAATGAGCAGTTCTTC
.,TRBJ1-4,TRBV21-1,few,CASSTGEPATNEKLFF,TGTGCCAGCAGCACGGGGGAGCCTGCAACTAATGAAAAACTGTTTTTT
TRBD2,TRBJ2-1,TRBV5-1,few,CASSLDGGGSYNEQFF,TGCGCCAGCAGCTTGGACGGCGGGGGCTCCTACAATGAGCAGTTCTTC
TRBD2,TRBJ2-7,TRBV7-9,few,CASSSLGGGEQYF,TGTGCCAGCAGCTCCCTCGGGGGAGGGGAGCAGTACTTC
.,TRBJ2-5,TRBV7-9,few,CASSSASEETQYF,TGTGCCAGCAGCTCGGCTAGCGAAGAGACCCAGTACTTC
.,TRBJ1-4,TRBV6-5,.,CASSFDRLNEKLFF,TGTGCCAGCAGTTTTGACAGGCTTAATGAAAAACTGTTTTTT
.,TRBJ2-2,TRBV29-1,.,CSVARGGAGTGELFF,TGCAGCGTGGCCCGAGGGGGAGCAGGCACCGGGGAGCTGTTTTTT
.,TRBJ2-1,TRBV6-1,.,CASSEGVISYNEQFF,TGTGCCAGCAGTGAAGGGGTAATCTCCTACAATGAGCAGTTCTTC
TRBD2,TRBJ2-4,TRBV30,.,CAWSAGLARNIQYF,TGTGCCTGGAGTGCGGGACTAGCTCGAAACATTCAGTACTTC
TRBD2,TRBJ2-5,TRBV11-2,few,CASSLGEGTQYF,TGTGCCAGCAGCTTGGGGGAGGGGACCCAGTACTTC
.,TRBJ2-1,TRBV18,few,CASSKPEGTSYNEQFF,TGTGCCAGCTCAAAACCGGAAGGGACCTCCTACAATGAGCAGTTCTTC
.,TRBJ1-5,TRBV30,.,CAWTKGGTTSQPQHF,TGTGCCTGGACAAAAGGGGGAACCACCTCTCAGCCCCAGCATTTT
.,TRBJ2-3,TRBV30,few,CAWIPSPGYRTDTQYF,TGTGCCTGGATCCCAAGTCCGGGGTACCGCACAGATACGCAGTATTTT
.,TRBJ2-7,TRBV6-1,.,CASNRLLAREQYF,TGTGCCAGCAACCGACTACTTGCCCGCGAGCAGTACTTC
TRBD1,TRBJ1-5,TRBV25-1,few,CASSGQGFQPQHF,TGTGCCAGCAGTGGACAGGGGTTTCAGCCCCAGCATTTT
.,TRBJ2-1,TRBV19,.,CASSHGWGEQFF,TGTGCCAGTAGTCATGGGTGGGGTGAGCAGTTCTTC
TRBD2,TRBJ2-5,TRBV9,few,CASSVAGGNQETQYF,TGTGCCAGCAGCGTAGCGGGGGGAAACCAAGAGACCCAGTACTTC
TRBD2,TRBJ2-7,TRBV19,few,CASSWGLAGEQYF,TGTGCCAGCAGCTGGGGACTAGCGGGAGAGCAGTACTTC
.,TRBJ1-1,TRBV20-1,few,CSALYGGEAFF,TGCAGTGCCCTCTACGGGGGTGAAGCTTTCTTT
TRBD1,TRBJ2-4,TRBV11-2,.,CASSSWARGRGKNIQYF,TGTGCCAGCAGCTCCTGGGCCAGGGGGCGCGGCAAAAACATTCAGTACTTC
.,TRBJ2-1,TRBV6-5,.,CASSSRDPSSYNEQFF,TGTGCCAGCAGTTCCCGGGACCCGAGCTCCTACAATGAGCAGTTCTTC
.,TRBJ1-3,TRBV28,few,CASSYSGNTIYF,TGTGCCAGCTCTTACTCTGGAAACACCATATATTTT
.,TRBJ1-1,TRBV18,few,CASSPIGTAYNTEAFF,TGTGCCAGCTCTCCCATTGGGACCGCATATAACACTGAAGCTTTCTTT
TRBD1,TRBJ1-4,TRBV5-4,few,CASSSNRGGSDEKLFF,TGTGCCAGCAGCTCTAACAGGGGCGGGTCGGATGAAAAACTGTTTTTT
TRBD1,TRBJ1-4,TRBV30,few,CAWSPGTGGKLFF,TGTGCCTGGAGCCCCGGGACAGGGGGCAAACTGTTTTTT
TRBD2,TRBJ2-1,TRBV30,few,CAWSKAGGGNEQFF,TGTGCCTGGAGTAAAGCGGGAGGGGGCAATGAGCAGTTCTTC